Below, 20 T cell receptor beta chains from the same sample are listed, as sequenced in a study of molecular identifiers for immune sequencing clone quantification. TCRdb redid the calling of the PCR reads with MiXCR, one entry per CDR3 protein. The sample includes 85,000 to 130,000 distinct CDR3 sequences, roughly a third of them seen just once. Sequencing was carried out using naive CD8+ T cells from blood, with Jurkat cell RNA spiked in. Described subset: FACS-sorted CD8+CD4-CCR7+CD45RA+ naive T cells. All receptors come from a human donor in good health. Some libraries in this study had Jurkat cell RNA spiked in.

On this clonotype itself: A clone one base away is much larger, so this may be a read error. The J gene is TRBJ2-3, the V gene TRBV2; D assignment may be TRBD1 or TRBD2 (5 bases each). The CDR3 extends over 15 amino acids. V lost 4 bases and J lost 3, with 14 bases in between. Germline V gene data show CDR1 as SNHLY and CDR2 as FYNNEI. The CDR3, as DNA: TGTGCCAGCAGTGGAGCGCTGGGGGTAACAGATACGCAGTATTTT. It codes for CASSGALGVTDTQYF.

This clonotype has more than one count but fewer than ten. The V call is TRBV6-6, the J call TRBJ2-1, with TRBD2 matching over 13 bases. CDR3 length equals 19 residues. CDR1 MNHNY and CDR2 SVGAGI come from the germline V gene (reference sequence). V was pared by 6 bases and J by 8 bases, with 19 bases of the junction left unmatched. In nucleotides, the CDR3 is TGTGCCAGCAGCTCGCAGGGACTAGCGGGACCGACCACCTCTGATGAGCAGTTCTTC. Translation gives CASSSQGLAGPTTSDEQFF.

This clonotype was detected a few times. The chain is built from TRBV27 and TRBJ2-7, with D possibly TRBD2 on 7 matching bases. Trimming left V 6 bases short and J 6 bases short, with 9 bases between. This CDR3 spans 11 amino acids. The germline V gene has CDR1 MNHEY and CDR2 SMNVEV (reference sequence). DNA of the CDR3: TGTGCCAGCAGGGGAGGGGGCGAGCAGTACTTC. As protein: CASRGGGEQYF.

This clonotype was counted a single time. The chain carries TRBV7-9 and TRBJ2-7, with 8 bases matching TRBD1. Trimming removed 5 bases from V and 0 bases from J; junction bases left unmatched: 15. This CDR3 spans 18 amino acids. CDR1 SEHNR and CDR2 FQNEAQ come from the germline V gene (reference sequence). This chain's CDR3 is CASSDGTGRGVYSYEQYF. The CDR3 DNA reads as TGTGCCAGCAGCGACGGGACAGGTAGAGGGGTTTACTCCTACGAGCAGTACTTC. Drawing the rest from reference TRBV7-9 and TRBJ2-7, the complete variable domain is DTGVSQNPRHKITKRGQNVTFRCDPISEHNRLYWYRQTLGQGPEFLTYFQNEAQLEKSRLLSDRFSAERPKGSFSTLEIQRTEQGDSAMYLCASSDGTGRGVYSYEQYFGPGTRLTVT.

This clonotype occurred a few times. The chain has TRBV12-3 or TRBV12-4 and TRBJ2-7, with D possibly being TRBD1 (5 bases). The V and J ends lost 5 bases and 0 bases respectively, with 5 bases between them. The CDR3 has 12 residues. The chain's CDR3 is CASSGASYEQYF. For the CDR3, the DNA is TGTGCCAGCAGTGGGGCCTCCTACGAGCAGTACTTC.

The rearrangement links TRBV6-6 to TRBJ2-5; D is perhaps TRBD2 (6 bases). This CDR3 has 14 amino acids. Germline V CDR1 and CDR2: MNHNY, SVGAGI (reference sequence). Trimming removed 1 base at V and 2 bases at J, with 8 bases between. CDR3 nucleotide sequence: TGTGCCAGCAGTTACTGGGGGGAACAAGAGACCCAGTACTTC. This translates into CASSYWGEQETQYF.

Comment on this clonotype: This could be a read error, since a much larger clone is one nucleotide away. The CDR3 ends on some other residue instead of the conserved phenylalanine or tryptophan, so this is likely a read error. This chain joins TRBV6-1 and TRBJ1-5, with a possible D match to TRBD1 (5 bases). Germline assignment: CDR1 MNHNS and CDR2 SASEGT. V lost 6 bases, J lost 7 bases, and 19 bases lay in between. The CDR3 spans 15 residues. The CDR3 protein is CASRDQRGGRQPQHI. CDR3 DNA: TGTGCCAGCAGAGACCAGAGGGGAGGGAGACAGCCCCAGCATATT.

As to this clonotype: This clone may be a read error of a much larger clone one base away. This rearrangement joins TRBV7-2 to TRBJ2-5, with a weak D call TRBD2 (6 bases). The ends were cut back, 5 bases at V and 4 bases at J, with 17 bases in the middle. CDR3 length equals 15 residues. CDR1 SGHTA and CDR2 FQGNSA come from the germline V gene. The CDR3 bases are TGTGCCAGCAGCCCCCGGGACTCCCGTGGAGAGACCCAGTACTTC. As protein: CASSPRDSRGETQYF.

About this clonotype: Since the CDR3 does not end with the conserved phenylalanine or tryptophan, this likely comes from a read error. The CDR3 protein is CSARPGTYEQYI. In nucleotides, the CDR3 is TGCAGTGCTAGACCTGGCACCTACGAGCAGTACATC. The V gene is TRBV20-1, the J gene TRBJ2-7; D uncertain. There are 12 residues in the CDR3. Germline V gene data show CDR1 as DFQATT and CDR2 as SNEGSKA (reference sequence). Trimming pared 2 bases from V and 2 bases from J, leaving 7 bases between.

This chain links TRBV7-8 with TRBJ2-1; D call uncertain. V was shortened by 3 bases and J by 13 bases, with 16 bases between the two germline ends. This CDR3 is 13 amino acids long. The germline gives CDR1 SGHVS, CDR2 FQNEAQ. DNA of the CDR3: TGTGCCAGCAGCTTCGACCCATCCTTCTTACAGTTCTTC. It codes for CASSFDPSFLQFF.

There are many counts of this clonotype. V gene TRBV7-2 combines with J gene TRBJ1-5, with no clear D. V was clipped by 2 bases and J by 3 bases, with 14 bases between them. The CDR3 covers 16 residues. Germline CDR1 reads SGHTA; CDR2 reads FQGNSA. The CDR3 DNA reads TGTGCCAGCAGCTTACAACCTCCCAGATTCAATCAGCCCCAGCATTTT. Its translation is CASSLQPPRFNQPQHF.

The genes are TRBV12-3 or TRBV12-4 and TRBJ2-5, with D perhaps assigned TRBD1 or TRBD2 (5 bases each). V was shortened by 6 bases and J by 5 bases, with 19 bases between the two germline ends. The CDR3 loop spans 15 amino acids. CDR3 sequence reads: CASSPQWGIGETQYF. DNA for the CDR3: TGTGCCAGCAGCCCCCAGTGGGGGATTGGGGAGACCCAGTACTTC.

Details on this clonotype: Relative to the germline gene, one junction end is altered; a read error may explain this. The chain carries TRBV27 and TRBJ2-7; a weak D match, TRBD2 (6 bases). This CDR3 has 12 residues. The V gene's germline CDR1 is MNHEY and CDR2 SMNVEV (reference sequence). The CDR3 sequence is CVSSPGGIEQYF. In nucleotides, the CDR3 is TGTGTCAGCAGCCCCGGAGGGATCGAGCAGTACTTC.

Regarding this clonotype: In this CDR3 the conserved last residue, phenylalanine or tryptophan, is missing, so a read error is likely. The CDR3 loop is CASSQDQQINYGYTI. The CDR3 region has the DNA TGCGCCAGCAGCCAAGATCAACAGATAAACTATGGCTACACCATC. V gene TRBV4-3 combines with J gene TRBJ1-2; no definite D call. Trimming removed 0 bases at V and 2 bases at J, with 10 bases between. CDR1 and CDR2 from the germline V gene are LGHNA and YSLEER. CDR3 length equals 15 residues.

A word on this clonotype: A read error is likely, as this CDR3 ends without the conserved phenylalanine or tryptophan. CDR3 sequence: CASRLTGGLNTEAFY. The CDR3 DNA reads TGTGCCAGCAGATTGACAGGGGGCTTGAACACTGAAGCTTTCTAT. The chain uses TRBV6-5 and TRBJ1-1; 10 bases are a match to TRBD1. The CDR3 runs 15 residues. Germline CDR1 is MNHEY and CDR2 is SVGAGI. V shed 6 bases and J 0 bases; nucleotides not matched to a gene: 4.

This clonotype was seen at least ten times. This chain joins TRBV5-6 and TRBJ1-5, with D hard to call. The V end lost 2 bases, the J end lost 6 bases, and 6 bases lay between the germline ends. This CDR3 region has 12 residues. Germline V gene data show CDR1 as SGHDT and CDR2 as YYEEEE. DNA for the CDR3: TGTGCCAGCAGCTTCCAGAGTCAGCCCCAGCATTTT. Residues: CASSFQSQPQHF. The variable domain in full, with the rest retrieved from reference TRBV5-6 and TRBJ1-5, is DAGVTQSPTHLIKTRGQQVTLRCSPKSGHDTVSWYQQALGQGPQFIFQYYEEEERQRGNFPDRFSGHQFPNYSSELNVNALLLGDSALYLCASSFQSQPQHFGDGTRLSIL.

This clonotype has only a few counts. The V call is TRBV9, the J call TRBJ2-1; D is unresolved. V was shortened by 4 bases and J by 9 bases, with 11 bases between the two germline ends. Germline V gene data show CDR1 as SGDLS and CDR2 as YYNGEE. The CDR3 is 12 residues long. As DNA, the CDR3 is TGTGCCAGCAGCTCACTACTGGGTGAGCAGTTCTTC. As protein: CASSSLLGEQFF.

V is TRBV14 and J is TRBJ2-5, with 11 bases aligning to TRBD2. Germline V gives CDR1 SGHDN, CDR2 FVKESK. V was pared by 1 base and J by 3 bases, with 10 bases of the junction left unmatched. The CDR3 loop spans 18 amino acids. CDR3 sequence: CASSQALSGTSGEETQYF. Written as DNA, the CDR3 is TGTGCCAGCAGCCAAGCACTCTCCGGGACTAGCGGCGAAGAGACCCAGTACTTC.

This clonotype was seen ten or more times. V and J are TRBV6-2 or TRBV6-3 and TRBJ2-7; 8 nucleotides match TRBD1. Germline V gene lookup returns CDR1 MNHEY and CDR2 SVGEGT. CDR3 length: 16 residues. J was trimmed by 3 bases and V by 7 bases; bases with no gene match: 14. CDR3 amino acids: CASTQVRTGMLYEQYF. The DNA for the CDR3 is TGTGCCAGCACCCAAGTCAGGACAGGGATGCTCTACGAGCAGTACTTC.

This rearrangement joins TRBV28 to TRBJ2-5; possible D gene TRBD1, 5 bases. Between the trimmed V and J ends, which lost 5 bases and 0 bases, there was a span of 13 bases. The CDR3 is 15 amino acids. The V gene's germline CDR1 is MDHEN and CDR2 SYDVKM. The CDR3 reads CASSKIQVYQETQYF. The CDR3 DNA reads as TGTGCCAGCAGTAAAATACAGGTTTACCAAGAGACCCAGTACTTC.